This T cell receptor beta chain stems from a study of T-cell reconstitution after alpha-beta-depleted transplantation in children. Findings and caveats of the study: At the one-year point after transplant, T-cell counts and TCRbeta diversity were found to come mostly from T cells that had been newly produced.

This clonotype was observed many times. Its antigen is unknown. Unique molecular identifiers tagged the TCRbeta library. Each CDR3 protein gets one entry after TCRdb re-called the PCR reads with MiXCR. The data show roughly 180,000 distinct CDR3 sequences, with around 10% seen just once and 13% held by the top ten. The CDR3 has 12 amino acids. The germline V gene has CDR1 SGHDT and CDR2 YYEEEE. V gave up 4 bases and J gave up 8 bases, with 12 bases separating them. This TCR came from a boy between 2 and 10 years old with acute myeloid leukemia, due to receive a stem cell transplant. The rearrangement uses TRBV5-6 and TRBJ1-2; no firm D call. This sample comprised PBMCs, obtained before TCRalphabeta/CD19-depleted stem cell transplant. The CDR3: CASSQSRGGYTF. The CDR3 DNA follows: TGTGCCAGCAGCCAAAGTCGGGGAGGCTACACCTTC. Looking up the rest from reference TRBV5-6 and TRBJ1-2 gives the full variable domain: DAGVTQSPTHLIKTRGQQVTLRCSPKSGHDTVSWYQQALGQGPQFIFQYYEEEERQRGNFPDRFSGHQFPNYSSELNVNALLLGDSALYLCASSQSRGGYTFGSGTRLTVV.